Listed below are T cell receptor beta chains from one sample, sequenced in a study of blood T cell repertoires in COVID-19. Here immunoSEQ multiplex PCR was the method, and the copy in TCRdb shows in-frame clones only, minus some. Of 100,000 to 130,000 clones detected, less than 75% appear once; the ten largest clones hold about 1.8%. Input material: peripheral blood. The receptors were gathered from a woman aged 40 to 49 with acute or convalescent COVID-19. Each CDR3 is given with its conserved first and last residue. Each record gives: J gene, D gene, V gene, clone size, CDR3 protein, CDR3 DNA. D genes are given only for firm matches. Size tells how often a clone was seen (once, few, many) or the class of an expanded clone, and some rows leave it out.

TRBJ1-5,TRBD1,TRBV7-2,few,CASTPGTGVNQPQHF,TGTGCCAGCACCCCCGGGACAGGGGTTAATCAGCCCCAGCATTTT
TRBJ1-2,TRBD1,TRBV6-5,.,CASTLTGLDGYTF,TGTGCCAGCACCTTGACAGGGCTGGATGGCTACACCTTC
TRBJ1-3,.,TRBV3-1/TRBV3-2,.,CASSRGSGNTIYF,TGTGCCAGCAGCAGGGGTAGTGGAAACACCATATATTTT
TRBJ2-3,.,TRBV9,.,CASSVGGGATDTQYF,TGTGCCAGCAGCGTAGGCGGCGGAGCCACAGATACGCAGTATTTT
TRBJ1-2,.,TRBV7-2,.,CASRLVGPGGYTF,TGTGCCAGCAGACTAGTAGGACCGGGGGGCTACACCTTC
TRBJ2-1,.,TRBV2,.,CASNQYYEQFF,TGTGCCAGCAATCAGTATTATGAGCAGTTCTTC
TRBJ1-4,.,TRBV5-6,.,CASSFSMQGPNEKLFF,TGTGCCAGCAGCTTCTCAATGCAGGGTCCTAATGAAAAACTGTTTTTT
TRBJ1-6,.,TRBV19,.,CASSPRDSPLHF,TGTGCCAGTAGTCCGAGAGATTCACCCCTCCACTTT
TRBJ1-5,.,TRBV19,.,CASSHSNQPQHF,TGTGCCAGTAGTCACAGTAATCAGCCCCAGCATTTT
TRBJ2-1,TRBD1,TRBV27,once,CASSPWDRVNEQFF,TGTGCCAGCAGTCCCTGGGACAGGGTAAATGAGCAGTTCTTC
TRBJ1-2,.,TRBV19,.,CASRDRANYGYTF,TGTGCCAGTAGGGACAGAGCTAACTATGGCTACACCTTC
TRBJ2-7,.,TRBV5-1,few,CASSLEVGSVGSQYF,TGCGCCAGCAGCTTGGAAGTGGGGAGCGTGGGATCACAGTACTTC
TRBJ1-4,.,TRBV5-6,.,CASSFLQTNEKLFF,TGTGCCAGCAGCTTTCTCCAGACTAATGAAAAACTGTTTTTT
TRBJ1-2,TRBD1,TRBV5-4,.,CASSPPTGVGGYTF,TGTGCCAGCAGTCCTCCGACAGGGGTGGGTGGCTACACCTTC
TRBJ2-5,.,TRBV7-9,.,CASSLRLAQQETQYF,TGTGCCAGCAGCTTGCGACTGGCCCAACAAGAGACCCAGTACTTC
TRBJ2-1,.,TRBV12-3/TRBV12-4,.,CASSSTPIEQFF,TGTGCCAGCAGTTCGACTCCTATTGAGCAGTTCTTC
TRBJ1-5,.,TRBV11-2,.,CASSESPNSNQPQHF,TGTGCCAGCAGTGAATCCCCTAATAGCAATCAGCCCCAGCATTTT
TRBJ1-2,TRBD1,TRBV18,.,CASSLIRDSEYGYTF,TGTGCCAGCTCCCTAATCCGGGACAGTGAATATGGCTACACCTTC
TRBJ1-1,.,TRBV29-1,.,CSVGGGMNTEAFF,TGCAGCGTTGGGGGGGGGATGAACACTGAAGCTTTCTTT
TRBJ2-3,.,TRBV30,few,CAWSQGLSTDTQYF,TGTGCCTGGTCCCAGGGCCTCAGCACAGATACGCAGTATTTT
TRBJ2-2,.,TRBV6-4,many,CASSDGGAAGELFF,TGTGCCAGCAGTGATGGGGGGGCCGCCGGGGAGCTGTTTTTT
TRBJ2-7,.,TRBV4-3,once,CASSQLPWADEQYF,TGCGCCAGCAGCCAACTCCCGTGGGCTGACGAGCAGTACTTC
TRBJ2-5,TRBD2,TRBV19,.,CASSIGALAGVQETQYF,TGTGCCAGTAGTATAGGGGCACTAGCGGGGGTGCAAGAGACCCAGTACTTC
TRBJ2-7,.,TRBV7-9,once,CATDPGSSYEQYF,TGTGCCACCGACCCGGGGAGCTCCTACGAGCAGTACTTC
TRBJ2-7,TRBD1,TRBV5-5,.,CASSLAGTGGREQYF,TGTGCCAGCAGCTTGGCCGGCACAGGGGGCCGGGAGCAGTACTTC
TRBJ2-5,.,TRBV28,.,CASSSAGPQETQYF,TGTGCCAGCAGTTCGGCGGGACCCCAAGAGACCCAGTACTTC
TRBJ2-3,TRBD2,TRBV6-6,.,CASSYFSGGSTDTQYF,TGTGCCAGCAGTTACTTTAGCGGGGGATCCACAGATACGCAGTATTTT
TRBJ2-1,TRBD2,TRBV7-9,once,CASSPYSGGRFF,TGTGCCAGCAGCCCGTATAGCGGGGGCCGGTTCTTC
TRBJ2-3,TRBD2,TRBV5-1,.,CASSSGTSGEGLDTQYF,TGCGCCAGCAGCTCCGGGACTAGCGGGGAGGGCCTGGATACGCAGTATTTT
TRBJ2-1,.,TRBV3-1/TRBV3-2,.,CASSQGQGISLFF,TGTGCCAGCAGCCAAGGGCAGGGGATCAGTTTGTTCTTC